The T cell receptor (beta chain) under discussion was sequenced for a study of shared clonotypes between healthy human individuals. Overall study context: The donors, two women and a few men, were aged 18 to 49.

Germline V gene sequence: CDR1 MRHNA, CDR2 SNTAGT. The V and J ends lost 1 base and 7 bases, in that order; junction bases with no gene match: 3. The length of the CDR3 is 15 residues. Assay used: immunoSEQ multiplex PCR; TCRdb lists only in-frame clones, some missing. The repertoire consists of about 700,000 clones, with roughly 70% occurring once and the leading ten covering 1.7%. CD4+ cell separation produced CD45RA+ naive and CD45RA-negative memory subsets. Note on this clone: Its antigen is not known.

The study's findings and limits: Apart from blood, nothing was sampled; tissue repertoires likely differ. Memory subsets had estimated richness that was generally smaller than that of naive subsets.

Specimen: memory CD4+ T cells sorted from blood. Documented subset: CD45RA-negative fraction. The chain joins TRBV6-4 to TRBJ2-1; 11 nucleotides match TRBD2. The clonotype was recovered from a woman under 40 in good health. The chain's CDR3 is CASSDLASGRNEQFF. The DNA for the CDR3 is TGTGCCAGCAGTGACTTGGCTAGCGGGAGGAATGAGCAGTTCTTC.